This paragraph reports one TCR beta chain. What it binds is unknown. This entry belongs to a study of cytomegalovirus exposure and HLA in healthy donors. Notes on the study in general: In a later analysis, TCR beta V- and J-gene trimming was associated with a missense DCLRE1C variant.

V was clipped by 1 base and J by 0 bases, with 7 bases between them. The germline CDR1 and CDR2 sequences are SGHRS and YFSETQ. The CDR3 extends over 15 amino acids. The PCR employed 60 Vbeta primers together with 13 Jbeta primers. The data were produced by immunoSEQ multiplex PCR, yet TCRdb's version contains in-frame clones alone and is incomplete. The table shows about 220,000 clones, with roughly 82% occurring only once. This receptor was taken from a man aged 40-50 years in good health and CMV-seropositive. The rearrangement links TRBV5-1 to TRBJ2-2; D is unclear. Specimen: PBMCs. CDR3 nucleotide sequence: TGCGCCAGCAGCTTGTGGCGGCCGAACACCGGGGAGCTGTTTTTT. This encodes CASSLWRPNTGELFF.